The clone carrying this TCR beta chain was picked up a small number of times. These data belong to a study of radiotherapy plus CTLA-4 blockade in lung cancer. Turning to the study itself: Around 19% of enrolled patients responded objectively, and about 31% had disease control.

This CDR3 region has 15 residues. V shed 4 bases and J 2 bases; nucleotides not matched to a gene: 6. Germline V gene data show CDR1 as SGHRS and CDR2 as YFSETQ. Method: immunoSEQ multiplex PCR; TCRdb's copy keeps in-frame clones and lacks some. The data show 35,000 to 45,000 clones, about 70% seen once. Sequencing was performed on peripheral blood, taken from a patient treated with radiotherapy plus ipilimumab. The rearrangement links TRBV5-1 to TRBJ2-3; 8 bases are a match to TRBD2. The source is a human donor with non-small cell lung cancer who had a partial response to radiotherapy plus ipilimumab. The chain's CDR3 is CASSLPRGVTDTQYF. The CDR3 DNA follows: TGCGCCAGCAGCCTACCGCGGGGGGTCACAGATACGCAGTATTTT.